The TCR beta chain under discussion was sequenced for a study of blood T cell repertoires in COVID-19. Background on the study: Collection of acute and convalescent COVID-19 samples took place in the United States, Italy and Spain. From T cells, B-cell-depleted T cells, or PBMCs came the material, which was cDNA or gDNA.

The germline V gene has CDR1 MGHRA and CDR2 YSYEKL. V was trimmed by 4 bases and J by 1 base, leaving 10 bases between them. There are 14 residues in the CDR3. Methods used by the authors: Estimates of nucleated cell counts were drawn from the amplification of reference gene primers. The protocol was immunoSEQ multiplex PCR, while the TCRdb copy is restricted to in-frame clones and leaves out a portion. V, J and clone size are those of that table, while D and trimming were read from the DNA. The sample has approximately 150,000 clones; roughly 84% are singletons. Sequencing was carried out using peripheral blood. The origin of this receptor is a woman aged 60-75 years with acute or convalescent COVID-19. The gene calls are TRBV4-1 and TRBJ1-1; D ambiguous. CDR3 nucleotide sequence: TGCGCCAGCAGCCCCGACTCCCCGAACACTGAAGCTTTCTTT. Protein product: CASSPDSPNTEAFF.